This entry lists 22 T cell receptor beta chains sequenced from one sample in a study of cytomegalovirus exposure and HLA in healthy donors (dated 2017 in TCRdb). The library came from the immunoSEQ multiplex PCR assay. The multiplex PCR relied on a mix of 60 forward primers for TCR Vbeta segments and 13 reverse primers for TCR Jbeta segments. The table comes from immuneACCESS by way of TCRdb, which keeps in-frame sequences with V and J called. Part of the clones is missing from these tables; in studies checked, under half for an unresolved V gene and the rest for unknown reasons. The sample table on file contains approximately 150,000 clones. The ten largest clones represent around 1.6% of the sample. Sequencing used PBMCs. Receptors were obtained from a woman in her 50s in good health and CMV-seronegative.

V and J are TRBV30 and TRBJ2-1, with 9 bases identical to TRBD1. The germline V gene has CDR1 GTSNPN and CDR2 SVGIG (reference sequence). With 6 bases clipped from V and 6 bases from J, the junction kept 6 bases outside the gene matches. This CDR3 has 13 amino acids. The DNA of the CDR3 is TGTGCCTGTCCGGGACAGGGTAGCAATGAGCAGTTCTTC. This gives the protein CACPGQGSNEQFF.

The chain carries TRBV4-3 and TRBJ1-2, with a tentative D call TRBD1 (5 bases). Trimming left V 0 bases short and J 8 bases short, with 19 bases between. Germline V gene sequence: CDR1 LGHNA, CDR2 YSLEER. The CDR3 totals 16 residues. The CDR3 is CASSQDARRAVSGYTF. The CDR3 DNA reads as TGCGCCAGCAGCCAAGATGCCCGCAGGGCGGTCTCCGGCTACACCTTC.

The rearrangement uses TRBV4-1 and TRBJ1-1, with 9 bases identical to TRBD1. The germline V gene has CDR1 MGHRA and CDR2 YSYEKL. This CDR3 comprises 18 residues. Trimming at V came to 3 bases and at J to 3 bases, leaving 14 bases not matched to a gene. DNA for the CDR3: TGCGCCAGCAGCCACCCACAGGGGGCGCGAGGAAGGTACACTGAAGCTTTCTTT. Protein product: CASSHPQGARGRYTEAFF.

The V call is TRBV9, the J call TRBJ1-1; D is possibly TRBD1 (6 bases). Trimming took off 1 base at V and 5 bases at J, with 9 bases between the two ends. Germline-derived CDR1 and CDR2 are SGDLS and YYNGEE. The CDR3 totals 13 residues. Written as DNA, the CDR3 is TGTGCCAGCAGCGTAATGACAGGAACTGAAGCTTTCTTT. Protein product: CASSVMTGTEAFF.

The genes are TRBV4-1 and TRBJ1-2; perhaps TRBD1 as D (6 bases). This CDR3 contains 15 residues. The germline CDR1 and CDR2 sequences are MGHRA and YSYEKL. The V and J ends lost 3 bases and 3 bases respectively, with 14 bases between them. CDR3 DNA sequence: TGCGCCAGCAGCCAGACGGACAGTCATCACTATGGCTACACCTTC. Translated: CASSQTDSHHYGYTF.

The chain has TRBV11-2 and TRBJ2-2, with 7 nucleotides matching TRBD2. Germline trimming cut 4 bases from V and 6 bases from J; bases unmatched to any gene: 8. CDR1 SGHAT and CDR2 FQNNGV come from the germline V gene. The CDR3 covers 15 residues. CDR3 sequence (DNA): TGTGCCAGCAGCTGGGACTACGTCGAGTCCGGGGAGCTGTTTTTT. Encoded protein: CASSWDYVESGELFF. Looking up the rest from reference TRBV11-2 and TRBJ2-2 gives the full variable domain: EAGVAQSPRYKIIEKRQSVAFWCNPISGHATLYWYQQILGQGPKLLIQFQNNGVVDDSQLPKDRFSAERLKGVDSTLKIQPAKLEDSAVYLCASSWDYVESGELFFGEGSRLTVL.

The rearrangement uses TRBV30 and TRBJ1-2; D is possibly TRBD1 (5 bases). Per germline, CDR1 GTSNPN and CDR2 SVGIG (reference sequence). V was pared by 3 bases and J by 3 bases, with 8 bases between. The CDR3 consists of 12 residues. The CDR3 bases are TGTGCCTGGAGGGGGGGGGACTATGGCTACACCTTC. It specifies CAWRGGDYGYTF.

J is TRBJ1-6 and V is TRBV19, with TRBD1 matching 9 bases. Germline V gene sequence: CDR1 LNHDA, CDR2 SQIVND (reference sequence). The CDR3 contains 15 residues. With V trimmed by 10 bases and J by 5 bases, 9 bases remained unmatched. DNA of the CDR3: TGTGCCACCTCCACCCGGACAGGGGATAATTCACCCCTCCACTTT. Translating gives CATSTRTGDNSPLHF.

This chain uses TRBV9 with TRBJ2-1; 9 positions match TRBD2. CDR1 SGDLS and CDR2 YYNGEE come from the germline V gene. Trimming took 0 bases from V and 0 from J; bases not matched to a gene: 4. The CDR3 sequence is 17 residues long. The CDR3: CASSVDTSGSSYNEQFF. As DNA, the CDR3 is TGTGCCAGCAGCGTAGATACTAGCGGGTCCTCCTACAATGAGCAGTTCTTC.

The V call is TRBV19, the J call TRBJ2-1, with 12 bases aligning to TRBD2. Germline V gene sequence: CDR1 LNHDA, CDR2 SQIVND (reference sequence). The V and J ends lost 5 bases and 10 bases, in that order; junction bases with no gene match: 12. This CDR3 contains 16 residues. CDR3 nucleotide sequence: TGTGCCAGTAGTCTCGGACTAGCGGGGTTTCTCGAGGAGCAGTTCTTC. Translating it yields CASSLGLAGFLEEQFF.

This chain connects TRBV5-6 to TRBJ2-2; 11 positions agree with TRBD2. The CDR3 length is 18 residues. The ends lost 1 base at V and 6 bases at J; junction bases unmatched: 11. The germline V gene encodes CDR1 SGHDT and CDR2 YYEEEE. The CDR3 reads CASSLYQLAGEGAGELFF. The CDR3 coding sequence is TGTGCCAGCAGCTTGTACCAACTAGCGGGAGAGGGTGCCGGGGAGCTGTTTTTT. The full variable domain, in which reference TRBV5-6 and TRBJ2-2 provide the parts outside the CDR3, is DAGVTQSPTHLIKTRGQQVTLRCSPKSGHDTVSWYQQALGQGPQFIFQYYEEEERQRGNFPDRFSGHQFPNYSSELNVNALLLGDSALYLCASSLYQLAGEGAGELFFGEGSRLTVL.

The chain combines TRBV28 with TRBJ2-7; 7 bases line up with TRBD2. CDR1 is MDHEN and CDR2 is SYDVKM in the germline V gene. The CDR3 totals 14 residues. V gave up 6 bases and J gave up 1 base; unmatched junction bases: 6. Here the CDR3 reads CASRGVAGSYEQYF. CDR3 nucleotide sequence: TGTGCCAGCAGGGGGGTAGCGGGTTCCTACGAGCAGTACTTC. The full variable domain, in which reference TRBV28 and TRBJ2-7 provide the parts outside the CDR3, is DVKVTQSSRYLVKRTGEKVFLECVQDMDHENMFWYRQDPGLGLRLIYFSYDVKMKEKGDIPEGYSVSREKKERFSLILESASTNQTSMYLCASRGVAGSYEQYFGPGTRLTVT.

V gene TRBV28 combines with J gene TRBJ1-2, with D hard to call. V lost 4 bases to trimming and J lost 0 bases, with 12 bases between them. Germline V gives CDR1 MDHEN, CDR2 SYDVKM. The CDR3 is 15 residues long. The CDR3: CASSSGVGANYGYTF. The CDR3 nucleotides are TGTGCCAGCAGTTCCGGAGTGGGAGCTAACTATGGCTACACCTTC.

The rearrangement joins TRBV7-4 to TRBJ1-3, with a possible D match to TRBD1 (6 bases). This CDR3 region has 15 residues. Germline CDR1 is SGHVT and CDR2 is SQSDAQ. The ends were cut back, 2 bases at V and 4 bases at J, with 12 bases in the middle. The CDR3 loop is CASSLHRAGGNTIYF. For the CDR3, the DNA is TGTGCCAGCAGCTTACACAGGGCAGGCGGAAACACCATATATTTT.

The rearrangement joins TRBV5-1 to TRBJ2-7; a weak D match, TRBD1 (5 bases). The CDR3 is 12 residues long. The germline V gene has CDR1 SGHRS and CDR2 YFSETQ. V dropped 6 bases and J dropped 2 bases, with 9 bases sitting between them. CDR3 amino acids: CASMDTPYEQYF. The CDR3 DNA reads TGCGCCAGCATGGACACCCCCTACGAGCAGTACTTC.

CDR3 protein: CASSESDSGETEAFF. CDR3 coding DNA: TGTGCCAGCAGTGAATCCGACAGTGGAGAGACTGAAGCTTTCTTT. The V and J genes are TRBV6-1 and TRBJ1-1; a possible D gene is TRBD1 (5 bases). This CDR3 spans 15 amino acids. The germline V and J ends were trimmed by 2 bases and 5 bases, with 15 bases remaining between them. Germline V CDR1 and CDR2: MNHNS, SASEGT.

The rearrangement links TRBV9 to TRBJ2-1; D gene unclear. The V and J ends lost 4 bases and 6 bases respectively, with 8 bases between them. This CDR3 is 12 amino acids long. CDR1 is SGDLS, CDR2 YYNGEE, per germline. The CDR3 loop reads CASSYEPNEQFF. In nucleotides, the CDR3 is TGTGCCAGCAGCTATGAGCCCAATGAGCAGTTCTTC.

The chain has TRBV29-1 and TRBJ2-1; 11 nucleotides align to TRBD1. This CDR3 is 14 amino acids long. The junction had 8 bases not matched to a gene; V was cut back by 7 bases and J by 6 bases. CDR1 and CDR2 from the germline V gene are SQVTM and ANQGSEA. The DNA for the CDR3 is TGCAGCGCCAGCGCCGGGACAGGGGGCAATGAGCAGTTCTTC. This translates into CSASAGTGGNEQFF.

The J gene is TRBJ2-7, the V gene TRBV4-1; TRBD2 matches 9 bases. CDR1 and CDR2 (germline): MGHRA, YSYEKL. J was trimmed by 3 bases and V by 2 bases; bases with no gene match: 8. This CDR3 contains 16 residues. CDR3 loop: CASSQHVAGVRYEQYF. Here the CDR3 DNA reads TGCGCCAGCAGCCAACACGTAGCGGGAGTTCGCTACGAGCAGTACTTC.

In DNA form, the CDR3 reads TGTGCCAGCTCAACCGGGGCTAACAGGGGCTCGGGCACTGAAGCTTTCTTT. Translated, it gives CASSTGANRGSGTEAFF. The rearrangement joins TRBV18 to TRBJ1-1, with 7 nucleotides matching TRBD1. V lost 5 bases, J lost 4 bases, and 16 bases stayed unmatched. From germline, CDR1 is KGHSH and CDR2 LQKENI. The CDR3 is 17 residues long.

The J gene is TRBJ1-1, the V gene TRBV28; tentatively, D is TRBD1 (6 bases). This CDR3 region has 13 residues. With 10 bases removed from V and 1 base from J, the gap between germline ends came to 13 bases. Looked up from germline, CDR1 is MDHEN and CDR2 is SYDVKM. CDR3 sequence (DNA): TGTGCCAACCGACAGGACCAGAACACTGAAGCTTTCTTT. The encoded protein is CANRQDQNTEAFF.

This rearrangement joins TRBV27 to TRBJ1-4; D is perhaps TRBD1 (5 bases). The germline V gene encodes CDR1 MNHEY and CDR2 SMNVEV (reference sequence). V lost 6 bases and J 10 bases, leaving 12 bases between the germline ends. The CDR3 is 12 residues long. In nucleotides, the CDR3 is TGTGCCAGCAGGACCGGGGGGGGAAAACTGTTTTTT. Its translation: CASRTGGGKLFF.